These T cell receptor beta chains were read from a single sample in a study of response to subunit inactivated influenza vaccine. TCRdb reprocessed the RT-PCR reads with MiXCR, giving one entry per CDR3 protein. Counted here are 650,000 or so distinct CDR3 sequences, approximately 15% occurring once; the ten biggest clones make up approximately 7.6%. This material consisted of PBMCs from blood, taken less than 15 days before vaccination. Receptor source: a man aged 45-60 years who received an inactivated influenza vaccine. Both conserved end residues are part of each CDR3. The D gene is left open where the match is weak. The size of a clone is reported for some rows only, either as once, few or many, or as a class for expanded clones.

d_call	v_call	clone_size	j_call	cdr3_aa
TRBD2	TRBV4-2	-	TRBJ2-2	CASSHTLAGPNTGELFF
-	TRBV6-5	few	TRBJ1-3	CASSYDHSGNTIYF
-	TRBV7-4	many	TRBJ2-7	CASSLSRLYEQYF
-	TRBV2	-	TRBJ1-2	CASSKDTSNYGYTF
TRBD1	TRBV10-3	-	TRBJ2-4	CAVGQGNIQYF
-	TRBV13	-	TRBJ2-7	CASSGGHQGDYEQYF
TRBD1	TRBV9	many	TRBJ2-7	CASSRTGTAVSYEQYF
-	TRBV3-1	few	TRBJ2-4	CASSQATILGRIQYF
TRBD1	TRBV6-2/TRBV6-3	-	TRBJ2-3	CASRPRQGKSVDTQYF
TRBD2	TRBV20-1	-	TRBJ2-7	CSGTPGTSGYEQYF
-	TRBV6-2/TRBV6-3	-	TRBJ1-1	CASSRPAGSTEAFF
-	TRBV5-4	few	TRBJ2-7	CASSLSPRETYEQYF
-	TRBV3-1	few	TRBJ2-2	CASSLSFLLGNTGELFF
-	TRBV20-1	-	TRBJ1-5	CSAKRRSGNQPQHF
-	TRBV12-3/TRBV12-4	-	TRBJ1-6	CASSQGSGNSPLHF